This is a list of T cell receptor beta chains from one sample in a study of blood T cell repertoires in COVID-19. Measured with immunoSEQ multiplex PCR; TCRdb has only the in-frame clones, and not every one. The data show about 160,000 clones, 70% to 85% seen once. Specimen: peripheral blood. The origin of the receptors is a woman of 80 years or more with acute or convalescent COVID-19. The CDR3 runs from the conserved cysteine through the conserved F or W. The D gene is left open where the match is weak. Only some rows state a clone size, as once, few, many or a class for expanded clones.

size | D | J | V | DNA | CDR3
NA | NA | TRBJ2-1 | TRBV4-1 | TGCGCCAGCAGCCCAACGACTAGTCCGTACAATGAGCAGTTCTTC | CASSPTTSPYNEQFF
NA | TRBD1 | TRBJ1-1 | TRBV6-2/TRBV6-3 | TGTGCCAGCAGTTCCGTCGGGGGACAGACTGAAGCTTTCTTT | CASSSVGGQTEAFF
once | TRBD1 | TRBJ1-6 | TRBV10-3 | TGTGCCACCGGACAGGGAAATTCACCCCTCCACTTT | CATGQGNSPLHF
NA | NA | TRBJ1-2 | TRBV27 | TGTGCCAGCAGTTTGATGGGCGCTACTAACTATGGCTACACCTTC | CASSLMGATNYGYTF
NA | NA | TRBJ1-2 | TRBV3-1/TRBV3-2 | TGTGCCAGCAGCCAAGGGGAGGGTGGCTACACCTTC | CASSQGEGGYTF
NA | NA | TRBJ2-1 | TRBV5-4 | TGTGCCAGCAGCTCGGTGGGGACACCGTACAATGAGCAGTTCTTC | CASSSVGTPYNEQFF
NA | NA | TRBJ1-5 | TRBV5-6 | TGTGCCAGCAGCCCTCAAATGAGCGCCAATCAGCCCCAGCATTTT | CASSPQMSANQPQHF
NA | NA | TRBJ1-2 | TRBV21-1 | TGTGCCAGTTTAAACCGAGGGATCTATGGCTACACCTTC | CASLNRGIYGYTF
once | NA | TRBJ2-7 | TRBV25-1 | TGTGCCAGCAGTTCCGGAGAACTGCCCTACGAGCAGTACTTC | CASSSGELPYEQYF
NA | NA | TRBJ1-3 | TRBV5-5 | TGTGCCAGCAGCTTGGGTCGCGGAGCCGGAAACACCATATATTTT | CASSLGRGAGNTIYF
NA | TRBD2 | TRBJ2-2 | TRBV20-1 | TGCAGTGCTAGTCGGTCGGGAGGGCCAGACGGGGAGCTGTTTTTT | CSASRSGGPDGELFF
NA | NA | TRBJ2-3 | TRBV11-2 | TGTGCCAGCAGCCCTGGAGGGCAGGGGGGCGCAGATACGCAGTATTTT | CASSPGGQGGADTQYF
NA | TRBD2 | TRBJ2-7 | TRBV5-4 | TGTGGCAGCAGGACCATGGGGACTAGCGGATTGAATAGCTTC | CGSRTMGTSGLNSF
NA | TRBD1 | TRBJ1-4 | TRBV19 | TGTGCCAGTAGTCAACAGGGGGTCCTCTTTGAAAAACTGTTTTTT | CASSQQGVLFEKLFF
few | TRBD2 | TRBJ2-1 | TRBV6-6 | TGTGCCAGCAGTCGACCCGGGACTACCAACAATGAGCAGTTCTTC | CASSRPGTTNNEQFF
NA | NA | TRBJ1-1 | TRBV7-2 | TGTGCCAGCAGCTTATTGGGTCATCGGACACGGAACACTGAAGCTTTCTTT | CASSLLGHRTRNTEAFF
NA | TRBD2 | TRBJ2-1 | TRBV5-5 | TGTGCCAGCAGCCAATTACTAGCGGGAGTCGGAAACAATGAGCAGTTCTTC | CASSQLLAGVGNNEQFF
NA | TRBD2 | TRBJ2-2 | TRBV4-2 | TGTGCCAGCAGCCAAGAAGTATTAGCGGGGCGCACCGGGGAGCTGTTTTTT | CASSQEVLAGRTGELFF
NA | TRBD2 | TRBJ2-1 | TRBV7-2 | TGTGCCAGCAGCATGCTAGCGGGGATAGGCAATGAGCAGTTCTTC | CASSMLAGIGNEQFF
few | TRBD1 | TRBJ1-5 | TRBV7-2 | TGTGCCAGCAGCTCCGACAGGGACAATCAGCCCCAGCATTTT | CASSSDRDNQPQHF
NA | TRBD1 | TRBJ2-7 | TRBV6-5 | TGTGCCAGCAGTTGGACAGGGACCTACGAGCAGTACTTC | CASSWTGTYEQYF
NA | NA | TRBJ1-5 | TRBV5-1 | TGCGCCAGCAGCAACGGTTACGGCAATCAGCCCCAGCATTTT | CASSNGYGNQPQHF
NA | NA | TRBJ1-2 | TRBV2 | TGTGCCAGCAGTGAAGGGGGCGGCTACACCTTC | CASSEGGGYTF
NA | NA | TRBJ1-1 | TRBV5-1 | TGCGCCAGCAGCTCAAATCGGGGGATTTTCGCTGAAGCTTTCTTT | CASSSNRGIFAEAFF
NA | NA | TRBJ1-1 | TRBV5-1 | TGCGCCAGCAGCTTGGCCAGTAACACTGAAGCTTTCTTT | CASSLASNTEAFF
NA | NA | TRBJ2-7 | TRBV3-1/TRBV3-2 | TGTGCCAGCAGCCCCTCGGTTATATACGAGCAGTACTTC | CASSPSVIYEQYF
NA | TRBD1 | TRBJ1-4 | TRBV30 | TGTGCCTGGAGGAGGGGGCTTTATAATGAAAAACTGTTTTTT | CAWRRGLYNEKLFF
NA | NA | TRBJ2-1 | TRBV3-1/TRBV3-2 | TGTGCCAGCAGCCAAGGGCTAGCCCAGAGCTCCTACAATGAGCAGTTCTTC | CASSQGLAQSSYNEQFF
few | TRBD1 | TRBJ2-7 | TRBV6-1 | TGTGCCAGCAGTGAATTGGGACAGGGGGCCAACGAGCAGTACTTC | CASSELGQGANEQYF